Listed below are T cell receptor beta chains from one sample, sequenced in a study of blood T cell repertoires in COVID-19. Libraries were prepared by immunoSEQ multiplex PCR; TCRdb keeps only in-frame clonotypes and omits some of them. The sample includes around 13,000 clones, approximately 83% of them seen just once. The sample was peripheral blood. Receptors originate from a woman in her sixties or seventies with acute or convalescent COVID-19. CDR3s include the opening cysteine and the closing phenylalanine or tryptophan. Each record gives: V gene, clone size, J gene, D gene, CDR3 protein, CDR3 DNA. D genes are given only for firm matches. Only part of the rows carry a size: once, few, many, or a class if the clone is expanded.

V gene: TRBV18
clone size: -
J gene: TRBJ2-1
D gene: TRBD1
CDR3 protein: CASSFTGGPHNEQFF
CDR3 DNA: TGTGCCAGCTCATTTACAGGGGGCCCTCACAATGAGCAGTTCTTC

V gene: TRBV6-2/TRBV6-3
clone size: -
J gene: TRBJ2-5
D gene: TRBD1
CDR3 protein: CASSFQGEETQYF
CDR3 DNA: TGTGCCAGCAGTTTCCAGGGGGAAGAGACCCAGTACTTC

V gene: TRBV20-1
clone size: -
J gene: TRBJ2-7
D gene: TRBD2
CDR3 protein: CSASSGGSYEQYF
CDR3 DNA: TGCAGTGCTAGTAGCGGGGGCTCCTACGAGCAGTACTTC

V gene: TRBV7-2
clone size: -
J gene: TRBJ2-7
D gene: -
CDR3 protein: CASTLVGQGRDGQYF
CDR3 DNA: TGTGCCAGCACCCTAGTAGGGCAGGGTCGAGACGGGCAGTACTTC

V gene: TRBV6-6
clone size: -
J gene: TRBJ2-5
D gene: TRBD1
CDR3 protein: CASRQTGGLETQYF
CDR3 DNA: TGTGCCAGCAGGCAGACAGGGGGCCTTGAGACCCAGTACTTC

V gene: TRBV11-2
clone size: -
J gene: TRBJ1-5
D gene: -
CDR3 protein: CASSLAGNQPQHF
CDR3 DNA: TGTGCCAGCAGCTTAGCCGGGAATCAGCCCCAGCATTTT

V gene: TRBV7-2
clone size: -
J gene: TRBJ1-5
D gene: -
CDR3 protein: CASSLGARLNQPQHF
CDR3 DNA: TGTGCCAGCAGCTTGGGGGCCCGACTTAATCAGCCCCAGCATTTT

V gene: TRBV27
clone size: -
J gene: TRBJ1-1
D gene: -
CDR3 protein: CASSYPIWEATEAFF
CDR3 DNA: TGTGCCAGCAGTTACCCCATATGGGAGGCCACTGAAGCTTTCTTT

V gene: TRBV3-1/TRBV3-2
clone size: -
J gene: TRBJ2-7
D gene: TRBD1
CDR3 protein: CARRPGGGIRDRGVYEQYF
CDR3 DNA: TGCGCCCGCCGCCCGGGGGGGGGAATCCGGGACAGGGGAGTCTACGAGCAGTACTTC

V gene: TRBV7-9
clone size: -
J gene: TRBJ1-2
D gene: -
CDR3 protein: CASSLTEIF
CDR3 DNA: TGTGCCAGCAGCTTGACAGAAATCTTT

V gene: TRBV18
clone size: -
J gene: TRBJ2-5
D gene: -
CDR3 protein: CASSRGMWETQYF
CDR3 DNA: TGTGCCAGCTCACGCGGGATGTGGGAGACCCAGTACTTC

V gene: TRBV5-5
clone size: -
J gene: TRBJ2-7
D gene: TRBD2
CDR3 protein: CASSSSGTSGVEQYF
CDR3 DNA: TGTGCCAGCAGCTCATCCGGGACTAGTGGGGTCGAGCAGTACTTC

V gene: TRBV11-2
clone size: -
J gene: TRBJ2-5
D gene: -
CDR3 protein: CASLGTETQYF
CDR3 DNA: TGTGCCAGCCTAGGCACAGAGACCCAGTACTTC

V gene: TRBV3-1/TRBV3-2
clone size: -
J gene: TRBJ2-5
D gene: -
CDR3 protein: CASSQVSPVKGGETQYF
CDR3 DNA: TGTGCCAGCAGCCAAGTTAGTCCGGTAAAGGGAGGAGAGACCCAGTACTTC

V gene: TRBV6-1
clone size: -
J gene: TRBJ2-7
D gene: -
CDR3 protein: CASSEAADRPYEQYF
CDR3 DNA: TGTGCCAGCAGTGAAGCGGCGGACAGACCCTACGAGCAGTACTTC

V gene: TRBV10-3
clone size: -
J gene: TRBJ1-1
D gene: TRBD1
CDR3 protein: CAIVQGEGTEAFF
CDR3 DNA: TGTGCCATCGTACAGGGGGAAGGTACTGAAGCTTTCTTT

V gene: TRBV6-5
clone size: once
J gene: TRBJ1-2
D gene: TRBD1
CDR3 protein: CASSPVRGRDYGYTF
CDR3 DNA: TGTGCCAGCAGTCCCGTCAGGGGGCGCGACTATGGCTACACCTTC

V gene: TRBV18
clone size: -
J gene: TRBJ1-5
D gene: -
CDR3 protein: CASSPPGGSVRNQPQHF
CDR3 DNA: TGTGCCAGCTCACCACCGGGAGGGTCGGTTCGCAATCAGCCCCAGCATTTT

V gene: TRBV7-2
clone size: -
J gene: TRBJ2-7
D gene: TRBD2
CDR3 protein: CASSLERGNYEQYF
CDR3 DNA: TGTGCCAGCAGCTTAGAGCGGGGGAACTACGAGCAGTACTTC

V gene: TRBV2
clone size: -
J gene: TRBJ2-1
D gene: TRBD2
CDR3 protein: CATPSPLAGGYNEQFF
CDR3 DNA: TGTGCCACCCCTAGCCCACTAGCGGGAGGCTACAATGAGCAGTTCTTC

V gene: TRBV7-2
clone size: -
J gene: TRBJ2-7
D gene: -
CDR3 protein: CASSYNLAPSGQYF
CDR3 DNA: TGTGCCAGCAGCTACAACCTGGCCCCCTCTGGGCAGTACTTC

V gene: TRBV28
clone size: -
J gene: TRBJ2-1
D gene: TRBD1
CDR3 protein: CASSLFGTGKGSEQFF
CDR3 DNA: TGTGCCAGCAGTTTATTCGGGACAGGGAAGGGGAGTGAGCAGTTCTTC

V gene: TRBV2
clone size: -
J gene: TRBJ2-1
D gene: -
CDR3 protein: CASSQTRLPGNEQFF
CDR3 DNA: TGTGCCAGCAGTCAAACTCGACTTCCGGGCAATGAGCAGTTCTTC

V gene: TRBV7-2
clone size: -
J gene: TRBJ1-4
D gene: TRBD1
CDR3 protein: CASSSQGAGEKLFF
CDR3 DNA: TGTGCCAGCAGCTCGCAGGGGGCCGGGGAAAAACTGTTTTTT

V gene: TRBV2
clone size: -
J gene: TRBJ2-7
D gene: -
CDR3 protein: CASSARQGGSYEQYF
CDR3 DNA: TGTGCCAGCAGTGCCAGGCAGGGAGGCTCCTACGAGCAGTACTTC

V gene: TRBV2
clone size: -
J gene: TRBJ1-2
D gene: -
CDR3 protein: CASSEGGSNYGYTF
CDR3 DNA: TGTGCCAGCAGTGAAGGGGGCAGTAACTATGGCTACACCTTC

V gene: TRBV2
clone size: once
J gene: TRBJ2-7
D gene: TRBD2
CDR3 protein: CASNPRRGGDEQYF
CDR3 DNA: TGTGCCAGCAACCCCCGTCGGGGGGGCGACGAGCAGTACTTC

V gene: TRBV5-1
clone size: -
J gene: TRBJ2-5
D gene: -
CDR3 protein: CASSLSQGGLQETQYF
CDR3 DNA: TGCGCCAGCAGCTTGAGTCAGGGAGGCCTCCAAGAGACCCAGTACTTC

V gene: TRBV14
clone size: -
J gene: TRBJ2-3
D gene: TRBD2
CDR3 protein: CASSQDTRTSAIKKGTDTQYF
CDR3 DNA: TGTGCCAGCAGCCAAGACACTCGGACTAGCGCTATCAAGAAGGGCACAGATACGCAGTATTTT

V gene: TRBV28
clone size: -
J gene: TRBJ1-2
D gene: -
CDR3 protein: CASSWSAIYGYTF
CDR3 DNA: TGTGCCAGCAGCTGGAGCGCCATTTATGGCTACACCTTC

V gene: TRBV5-5
clone size: few
J gene: TRBJ2-5
D gene: TRBD2
CDR3 protein: CASSLGSGRPQTQYF
CDR3 DNA: TGTGCCAGCAGCTTAGGTAGCGGGAGGCCTCAGACCCAGTACTTC

V gene: TRBV14
clone size: -
J gene: TRBJ1-6
D gene: TRBD1
CDR3 protein: CASSVRTGFFAYNSPLHF
CDR3 DNA: TGTGCCAGCAGCGTGCGGACAGGGTTTTTCGCCTATAATTCACCCCTCCACTTT

V gene: TRBV5-1
clone size: -
J gene: TRBJ2-5
D gene: TRBD1
CDR3 protein: CASSLAGTVQETQYF
CDR3 DNA: TGCGCCAGCAGCTTGGCCGGGACAGTTCAAGAGACCCAGTACTTC

V gene: TRBV28
clone size: -
J gene: TRBJ1-4
D gene: TRBD1
CDR3 protein: CASSPNRQGPVGKLFF
CDR3 DNA: TGTGCCAGCAGTCCAAACCGACAGGGCCCGGTCGGGAAACTGTTTTTT

V gene: TRBV24-1
clone size: -
J gene: TRBJ2-2
D gene: -
CDR3 protein: CATTGASAGELFF
CDR3 DNA: TGTGCCACCACAGGGGCATCGGCGGGGGAGCTGTTTTTT

V gene: TRBV19
clone size: -
J gene: TRBJ2-1
D gene: -
CDR3 protein: CASSIGGSTYNEQFF
CDR3 DNA: TGTGCCAGTAGTATAGGGGGCAGTACCTACAATGAGCAGTTCTTC